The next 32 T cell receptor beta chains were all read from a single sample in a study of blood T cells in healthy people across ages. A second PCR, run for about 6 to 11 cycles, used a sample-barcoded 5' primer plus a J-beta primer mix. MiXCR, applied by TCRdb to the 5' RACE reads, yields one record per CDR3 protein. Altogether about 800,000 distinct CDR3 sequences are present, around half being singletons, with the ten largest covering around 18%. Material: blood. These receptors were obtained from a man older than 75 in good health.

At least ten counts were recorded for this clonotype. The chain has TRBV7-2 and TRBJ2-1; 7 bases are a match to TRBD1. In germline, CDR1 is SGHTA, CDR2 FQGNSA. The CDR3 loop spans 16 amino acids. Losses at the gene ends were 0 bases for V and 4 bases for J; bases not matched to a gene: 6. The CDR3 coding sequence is TGTGCCAGCAGCTTAGCGACAGGGCTAGTTTACAATGAGCAGTTCTTC. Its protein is CASSLATGLVYNEQFF. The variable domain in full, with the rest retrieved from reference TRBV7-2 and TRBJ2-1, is GAGVSQSPSNKVTEKGKDVELRCDPISGHTALYWYRQSLGQGLEFLIYFQGNSAPDKSGLPSDRFSAERTGGSVSTLTIQRTQQEDSAVYLCASSLATGLVYNEQFFGPGTRLTVL.

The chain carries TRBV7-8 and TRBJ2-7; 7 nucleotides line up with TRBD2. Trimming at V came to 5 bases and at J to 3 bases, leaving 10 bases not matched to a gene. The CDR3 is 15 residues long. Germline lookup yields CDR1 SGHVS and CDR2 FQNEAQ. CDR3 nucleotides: TGTGCCAGCAGCGCAGCTAGCGGCAAACACTACGAGCAGTACTTC. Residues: CASSAASGKHYEQYF.

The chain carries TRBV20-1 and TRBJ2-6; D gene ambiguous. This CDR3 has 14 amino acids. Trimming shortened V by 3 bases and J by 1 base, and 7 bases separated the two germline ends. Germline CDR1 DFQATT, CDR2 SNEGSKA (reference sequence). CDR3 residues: CSASVQSGANVLTF. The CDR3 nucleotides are TGCAGTGCTAGTGTACAGTCTGGGGCCAACGTCCTGACTTTC.

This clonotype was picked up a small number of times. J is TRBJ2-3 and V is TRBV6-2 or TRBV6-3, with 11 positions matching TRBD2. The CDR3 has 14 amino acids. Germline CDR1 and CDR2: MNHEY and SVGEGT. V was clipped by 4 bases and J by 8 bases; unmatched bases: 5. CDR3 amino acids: CASSSGTSGTTQYF. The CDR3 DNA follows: TGTGCCAGCAGTTCCGGGACTAGCGGAACTACGCAGTATTTT.

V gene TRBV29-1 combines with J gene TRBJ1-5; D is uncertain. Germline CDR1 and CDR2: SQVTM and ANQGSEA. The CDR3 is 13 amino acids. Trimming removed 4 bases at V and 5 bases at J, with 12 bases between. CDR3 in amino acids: CSVGGGKDQPQHF. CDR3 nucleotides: TGCAGCGTTGGGGGTGGGAAGGATCAGCCCCAGCATTTT.

In DNA form, the CDR3 reads TGTGCCAGCAGCTTAGCGCAAGGGACTAGAGGGGATGGGCAGTTCTTC. It encodes CASSLAQGTRGDGQFF. V usage is TRBV7-2 and J usage is TRBJ2-1, with 8 bases matching TRBD2. After removal of 0 bases from V and 12 bases from J, the junction contained 13 bases not matched to a gene. Looked up from germline, CDR1 is SGHTA and CDR2 is FQGNSA. The length of the CDR3 is 16 residues.

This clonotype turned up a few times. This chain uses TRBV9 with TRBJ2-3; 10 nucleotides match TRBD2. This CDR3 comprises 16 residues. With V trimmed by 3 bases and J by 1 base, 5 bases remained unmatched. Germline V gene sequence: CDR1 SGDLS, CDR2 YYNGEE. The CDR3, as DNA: TGTGCCAGCAGCGCGGGGGGGACTAGCGGCACAGATACGCAGTATTTT. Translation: CASSAGGTSGTDTQYF.

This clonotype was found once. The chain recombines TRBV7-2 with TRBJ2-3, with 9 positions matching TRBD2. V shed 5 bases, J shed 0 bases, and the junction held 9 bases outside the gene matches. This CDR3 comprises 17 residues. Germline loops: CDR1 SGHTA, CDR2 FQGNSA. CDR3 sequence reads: CASSRGAGGRSTDTQYF. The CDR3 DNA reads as TGTGCCAGCAGCCGGGGGGCGGGAGGGCGAAGCACAGATACGCAGTATTTT.

CDR3 residues: CAWQVRDRGTDTQYF. Here the CDR3 DNA reads TGTGCCTGGCAAGTCCGGGACAGAGGCACAGATACGCAGTATTTT. V is TRBV30 and J is TRBJ2-3; 7 bases map to TRBD1. The germline CDR1 and CDR2 sequences are GTSNPN and SVGIG (reference sequence). V gave up 5 bases and J gave up 1 base; unmatched junction bases: 9. The CDR3 totals 15 residues.

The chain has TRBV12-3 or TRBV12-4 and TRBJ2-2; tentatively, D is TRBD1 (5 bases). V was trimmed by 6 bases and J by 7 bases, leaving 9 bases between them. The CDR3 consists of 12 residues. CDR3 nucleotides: TGTGCCAGCAGGCAAGGGGTCGGGGAGCTGTTTTTT. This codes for CASRQGVGELFF.

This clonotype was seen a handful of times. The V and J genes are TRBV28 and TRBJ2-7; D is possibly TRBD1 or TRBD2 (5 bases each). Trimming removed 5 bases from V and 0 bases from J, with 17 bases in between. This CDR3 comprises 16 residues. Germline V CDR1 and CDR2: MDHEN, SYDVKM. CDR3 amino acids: CASSPPGAVSSYEQYF. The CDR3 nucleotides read TGTGCCAGCAGTCCCCCCGGGGCCGTGAGCTCCTACGAGCAGTACTTC.

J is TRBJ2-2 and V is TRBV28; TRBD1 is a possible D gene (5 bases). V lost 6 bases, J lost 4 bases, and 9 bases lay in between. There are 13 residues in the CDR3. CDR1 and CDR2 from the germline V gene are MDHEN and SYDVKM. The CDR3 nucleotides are TGTGCCAGCAGCCCTGACAGCACCGGGGAGCTGTTTTTT. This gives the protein CASSPDSTGELFF.

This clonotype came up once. The CDR3 sequence: CASSLGPPSSYNEQYF. The CDR3, as DNA: TGTGCCAGCAGCTTAGGGCCCCCAAGCTCCTACAATGAGCAGTACTTC. V usage is TRBV7-6 and J usage is TRBJ2-5; D is undetermined. V lost 1 base and J 11 bases, leaving 23 bases between the germline ends. Germline CDR1 reads SGHVS; CDR2 reads FNYEAQ. This CDR3 has 16 amino acids.

CDR3 amino acids: CSARELKTGLRGETQYF. Here the CDR3 DNA reads TGCAGTGCTAGAGAGCTCAAGACGGGTCTTCGAGGAGAGACCCAGTACTTC. V is TRBV20-1 and J is TRBJ2-5, with no clear D. The CDR3 spans 17 residues. Germline V gives CDR1 DFQATT, CDR2 SNEGSKA (reference sequence). V shed 0 bases and J shed 4 bases, with 21 bases lying between them.

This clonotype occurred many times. The CDR3 DNA reads TGCGCCAGCAGCTTGGAGGACAGGGGAAGATCACCCCTCCACTTT. This encodes CASSLEDRGRSPLHF. The chain couples TRBV5-1 to TRBJ1-6; 9 positions match TRBD1. Germline V gene lookup returns CDR1 SGHRS and CDR2 YFSETQ. J was trimmed by 10 bases and V by 0 bases; bases with no gene match: 5. The CDR3 runs to 15 residues.

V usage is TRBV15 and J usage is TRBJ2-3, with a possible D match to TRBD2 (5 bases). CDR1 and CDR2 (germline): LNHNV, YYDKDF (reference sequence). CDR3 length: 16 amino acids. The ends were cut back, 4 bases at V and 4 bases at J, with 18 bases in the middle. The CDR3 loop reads CATSTFRADYSDTQYF. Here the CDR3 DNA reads TGTGCCACCAGCACCTTCCGAGCGGATTACTCAGATACGCAGTATTTT.

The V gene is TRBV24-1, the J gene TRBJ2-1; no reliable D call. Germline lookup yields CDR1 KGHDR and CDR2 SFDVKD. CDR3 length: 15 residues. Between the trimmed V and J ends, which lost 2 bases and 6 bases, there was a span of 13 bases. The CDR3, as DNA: TGTGCCACCAGTGATTCCCCCGCCAGGTCCAATGAGCAGTTCTTC. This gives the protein CATSDSPARSNEQFF.

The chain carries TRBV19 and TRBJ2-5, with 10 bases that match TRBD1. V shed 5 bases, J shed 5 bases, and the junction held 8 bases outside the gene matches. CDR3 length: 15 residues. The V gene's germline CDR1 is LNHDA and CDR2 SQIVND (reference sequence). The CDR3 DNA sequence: TGTGCCAGTAGTGGGCGGACAGGGGGAGTTGAGACCCAGTACTTC. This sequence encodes CASSGRTGGVETQYF.

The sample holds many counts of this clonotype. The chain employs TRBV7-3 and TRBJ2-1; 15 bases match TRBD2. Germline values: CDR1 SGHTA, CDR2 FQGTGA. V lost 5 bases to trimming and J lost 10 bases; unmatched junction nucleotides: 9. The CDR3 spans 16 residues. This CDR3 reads CASSRGTSGRLPEQFF. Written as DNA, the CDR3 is TGTGCCAGCAGCCGAGGGACTAGCGGGAGGTTGCCAGAGCAGTTCTTC.

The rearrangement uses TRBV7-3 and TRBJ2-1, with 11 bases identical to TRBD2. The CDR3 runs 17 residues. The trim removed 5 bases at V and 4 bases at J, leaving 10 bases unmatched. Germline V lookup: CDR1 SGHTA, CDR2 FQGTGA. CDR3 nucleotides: TGTGCCAGCAGCGCAGGGACTAGCGGAGGCAAGTACAATGAGCAGTTCTTC. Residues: CASSAGTSGGKYNEQFF.

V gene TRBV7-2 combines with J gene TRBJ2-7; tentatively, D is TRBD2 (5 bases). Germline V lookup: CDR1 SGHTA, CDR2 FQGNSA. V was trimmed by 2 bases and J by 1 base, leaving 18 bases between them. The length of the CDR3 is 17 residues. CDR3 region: CASSLSPPPGLSYEQYF. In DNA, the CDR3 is TGTGCCAGCAGCTTAAGCCCGCCTCCAGGACTGTCCTACGAGCAGTACTTC.

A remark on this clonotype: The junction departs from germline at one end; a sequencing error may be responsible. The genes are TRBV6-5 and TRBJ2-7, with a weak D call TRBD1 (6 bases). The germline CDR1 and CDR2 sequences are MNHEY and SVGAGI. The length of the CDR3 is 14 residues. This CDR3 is CASRVDRSSYGQYF. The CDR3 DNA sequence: TGTGCCAGCAGGGTTGACAGGTCCTCCTACGGGCAGTACTTC.

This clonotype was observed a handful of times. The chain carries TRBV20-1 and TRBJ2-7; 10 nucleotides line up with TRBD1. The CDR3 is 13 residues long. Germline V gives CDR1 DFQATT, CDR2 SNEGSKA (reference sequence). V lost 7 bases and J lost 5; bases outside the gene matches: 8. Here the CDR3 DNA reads TGCAGTGTCGGCGACAGGGGGCCGGACGAGCAGTACTTC. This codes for CSVGDRGPDEQYF.

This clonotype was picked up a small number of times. The CDR3 here is CASSLRAMAGISYNEQFF. CDR3 sequence (DNA): TGTGCCAGCAGCCTACGCGCCATGGCAGGCATCTCCTACAATGAGCAGTTCTTC. J is TRBJ2-1 and V is TRBV7-9; D uncertain. V lost 5 bases and J lost 0, with 20 bases in between. The CDR3 loop spans 18 amino acids. CDR1 and CDR2 from the germline V gene are SEHNR and FQNEAQ (reference sequence).

CDR3 bases: TGTGCCAGCAGCTTAGGCCGGCCCGAACGGACAGATACGCAGTATTTT. It specifies CASSLGRPERTDTQYF. The chain joins TRBV11-3 to TRBJ2-3; D is uncertain. Trimming cost V 1 base and J 3 bases, with 14 bases left between them. CDR1 SGHNT and CDR2 YENEEA come from the germline V gene. The CDR3 is 16 residues long.

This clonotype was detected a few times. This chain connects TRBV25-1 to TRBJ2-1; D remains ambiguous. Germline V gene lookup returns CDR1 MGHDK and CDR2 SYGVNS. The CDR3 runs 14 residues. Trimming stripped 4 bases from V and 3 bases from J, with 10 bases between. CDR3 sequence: CASSVPPLYNEQFF. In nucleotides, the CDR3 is TGTGCCAGCAGTGTACCACCCCTCTACAATGAGCAGTTCTTC.

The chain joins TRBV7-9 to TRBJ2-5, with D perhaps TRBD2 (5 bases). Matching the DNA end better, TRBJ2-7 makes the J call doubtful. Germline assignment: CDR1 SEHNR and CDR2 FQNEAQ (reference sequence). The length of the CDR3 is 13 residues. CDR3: CASSSLGDNEQYF. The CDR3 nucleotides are TGTGCCAGCAGCTCATTGGGAGACAACGAGCAGTACTTC.

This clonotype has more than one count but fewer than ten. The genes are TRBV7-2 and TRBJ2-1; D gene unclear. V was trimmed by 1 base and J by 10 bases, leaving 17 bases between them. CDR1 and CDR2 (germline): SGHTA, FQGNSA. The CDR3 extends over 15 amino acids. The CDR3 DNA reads TGTGCCAGCAGCTTAGTCCTAAACGGGCCTCTGGAGCAGTTCTTC. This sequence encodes CASSLVLNGPLEQFF.

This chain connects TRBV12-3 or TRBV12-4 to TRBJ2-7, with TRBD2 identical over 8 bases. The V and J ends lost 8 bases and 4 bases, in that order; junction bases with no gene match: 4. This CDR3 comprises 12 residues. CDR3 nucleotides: TGTGCCAGCCGAGCGGGGGATTACGAGCAGTACTTC. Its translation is CASRAGDYEQYF.

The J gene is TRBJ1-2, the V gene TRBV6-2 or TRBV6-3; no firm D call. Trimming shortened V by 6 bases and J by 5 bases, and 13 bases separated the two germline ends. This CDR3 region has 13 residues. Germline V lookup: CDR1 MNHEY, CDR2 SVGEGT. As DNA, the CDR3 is TGTGCCAGCAGCGTTGACACGATTTATGGCTACACCTTC. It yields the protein CASSVDTIYGYTF.

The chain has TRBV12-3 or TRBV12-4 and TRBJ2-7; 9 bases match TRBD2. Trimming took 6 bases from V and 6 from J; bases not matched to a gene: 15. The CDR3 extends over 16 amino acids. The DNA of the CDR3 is TGTGCCAGCAGATTCTATAGCGGGAGAGGAGGAGGCGAGCAGTACTTC. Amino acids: CASRFYSGRGGGEQYF.

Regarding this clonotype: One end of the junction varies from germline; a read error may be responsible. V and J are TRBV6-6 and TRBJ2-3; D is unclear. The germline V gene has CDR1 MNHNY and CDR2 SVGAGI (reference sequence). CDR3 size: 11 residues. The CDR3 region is CASCSSDRQYF. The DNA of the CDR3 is TGTGCCAGCTGTTCGTCAGATAGGCAGTATTTT.